Each of the 29 T cell receptor beta chains below was sequenced from the same sample in a study of blood T cell repertoires in COVID-19. The protocol was immunoSEQ multiplex PCR, while the TCRdb copy is restricted to in-frame clones and leaves out a portion. The data contain 250,000 to 350,000 clones, roughly 90% of them singletons. Material: peripheral blood. The origin of the receptors is a woman younger than 45 with COVID-19, enrolled during active disease.

The V gene is TRBV6-5, the J gene TRBJ2-7; TRBD2 aligns across 7 bases. This CDR3 has 14 residues. CDR1 is MNHEY, CDR2 SVGAGI, per germline. V lost 1 base, J lost 5 bases, and 5 bases stayed unmatched. CDR3 sequence: CASSYLGGENEQYF. For the CDR3, the DNA is TGTGCCAGCAGTTACTTGGGGGGGGAAAACGAGCAGTACTTC.

The genes are TRBV6-5 and TRBJ1-1; 8 bases align to TRBD1. The length of the CDR3 is 13 residues. The V segment lost 7 bases and the J segment 4 bases; nucleotides outside the gene matches: 5. CDR1 MNHEY and CDR2 SVGAGI come from the germline V gene. In DNA form, the CDR3 reads TGTGCCAGCAAGAGACAGGGGATCACTGAAGCTTTCTTT. Residues: CASKRQGITEAFF.

V is TRBV6-5 and J is TRBJ1-1; 7 nucleotides line up with TRBD1. The CDR3 is made up of 11 amino acids. Unmatched junction bases numbered 3, after V lost 6 bases and J lost 8 bases. CDR1 is MNHEY, CDR2 SVGAGI, per germline. The CDR3 sequence: CASSRQGEAFF. The CDR3 region has the DNA TGTGCCAGCAGCCGACAGGGCGAAGCTTTCTTT.

The chain couples TRBV7-9 to TRBJ1-1; weak D call: TRBD1 (5 bases). V dropped 5 bases and J dropped 6 bases, with 13 bases sitting between them. Looked up from germline, CDR1 is SEHNR and CDR2 is FQNEAQ (reference sequence). There are 13 residues in the CDR3. This CDR3 is CASSGHVKAEAFF. The CDR3 DNA sequence: TGTGCCAGCAGCGGACACGTCAAGGCTGAAGCTTTCTTT.

The CDR3: CASSLSHVTGVGTEAFF. CDR3 DNA: TGTGCCAGCAGCCTCAGCCACGTAACAGGGGTGGGCACTGAAGCTTTCTTT. The chain employs TRBV7-9 and TRBJ1-1, with 7 positions matching TRBD1. Germline CDR1 and CDR2: SEHNR and FQNEAQ (reference sequence). The CDR3 is 17 amino acids. J lost 4 bases, V lost 5 bases, and 16 bases had no gene match.

J is TRBJ1-1 and V is TRBV6-1, with D unclear. The CDR3 contains 13 residues. V was clipped by 5 bases and J by 4 bases, with 11 bases between them. Germline CDR1 and CDR2: MNHNS and SASEGT. CDR3 amino acids: CASSKGLLTEAFF. DNA for the CDR3: TGTGCCAGCAGTAAAGGTCTCCTCACTGAAGCTTTCTTT.

This clone appeared once. The chain carries TRBV28 and TRBJ1-5; 9 nucleotides match TRBD1. CDR1 is MDHEN, CDR2 SYDVKM, per germline. V shed 8 bases and J 6 bases; nucleotides not matched to a gene: 8. CDR3 length equals 14 residues. The CDR3 loop reads CASFGTGRSQPQHF. CDR3 DNA sequence: TGTGCCAGCTTCGGGACAGGGCGTAGTCAGCCCCAGCATTTT. Combining the CDR3 with reference TRBV28 and TRBJ1-5 gives the whole variable domain DVKVTQSSRYLVKRTGEKVFLECVQDMDHENMFWYRQDPGLGLRLIYFSYDVKMKEKGDIPEGYSVSREKKERFSLILESASTNQTSMYLCASFGTGRSQPQHFGDGTRLSIL.

This clone was detected only once. This chain joins TRBV6-2 or TRBV6-3 and TRBJ1-5; D gene unclear. Germline V gene sequence: CDR1 MNHEY, CDR2 SVGEGT. With 5 bases removed from V and 5 bases from J, the gap between germline ends came to 10 bases. This CDR3 has 13 amino acids. CDR3 in amino acids: CASSGSFDQPQHF. CDR3 bases: TGTGCCAGCAGTGGGAGCTTCGATCAGCCCCAGCATTTT.

J is TRBJ1-4 and V is TRBV5-4; 11 bases are shared with TRBD1. Trimming cost V 4 bases and J 6 bases; bases outside gene matches: 8. CDR1 is SGHNT, CDR2 YYREEE, per germline (reference sequence). The CDR3 runs to 16 residues. The CDR3 DNA reads TGTGCCAGCAGCGAGGGACAGGGGGGGAGTGATGAAAAACTGTTTTTT. It codes for CASSEGQGGSDEKLFF.

The rearrangement links TRBV5-1 to TRBJ2-3; TRBD2 is a possible D gene (5 bases). V lost 0 bases to trimming and J lost 6 bases, with 11 bases between them. The CDR3 covers 14 residues. Per the germline V gene, CDR1 is SGHRS and CDR2 is YFSETQ. Here the CDR3 reads CASSLVPGLDTQYF. CDR3 coding DNA: TGCGCCAGCAGCTTGGTTCCGGGGTTGGATACGCAGTATTTT.

In DNA, the CDR3 is TGTGCCTGGAGAGGGGGGACAGGGGACGAGCAGTACTTC. Translation gives CAWRGGTGDEQYF. The rearrangement joins TRBV30 to TRBJ2-7; TRBD1 aligns across 10 bases. Trimming took 3 bases from V and 5 from J; bases not matched to a gene: 4. This CDR3 has 13 residues. Germline CDR1 GTSNPN, CDR2 SVGIG (reference sequence).

In DNA form, the CDR3 reads TGTGCCAGCAGTGTTAACAGGGGAAACTATGGCTACACCTTC. It yields the protein CASSVNRGNYGYTF. The rearrangement links TRBV2 to TRBJ1-2; TRBD1 matches 7 bases. The J segment lost 2 bases and the V segment lost 4 bases, leaving 4 bases of the junction unmatched. The CDR3 runs to 14 residues. Germline V gene sequence: CDR1 SNHLY, CDR2 FYNNEI.

This chain links TRBV3-1 (or the pseudogene TRBV3-2) with TRBJ2-3; D may be TRBD2 (6 bases). Trimming removed 1 base from V and 4 bases from J, with 6 bases in between. The CDR3 has 13 amino acids. The V gene's germline CDR1 is LGHDT and CDR2 YNNKEL (reference sequence). CDR3 nucleotide sequence: TGTGCCAGCAGCCAAGCGGGGGCAGATACGCAGTATTTT. Translated, it gives CASSQAGADTQYF.

The chain combines TRBV4-1 with TRBJ1-5, with 8 bases that match TRBD1. V was pared by 0 bases and J by 7 bases, with 5 bases of the junction left unmatched. There are 15 residues in the CDR3. Per the germline V gene, CDR1 is MGHRA and CDR2 is YSYEKL. The CDR3 is CASSQDRGQRQPQHF. In DNA form, the CDR3 reads TGCGCCAGCAGCCAAGACAGGGGGCAACGGCAGCCCCAGCATTTT.

V usage is TRBV9 and J usage is TRBJ2-7, with 14 bases identical to TRBD2. The CDR3 contains 16 residues. The V gene end was trimmed by 4 bases and the J gene end by 5 bases; junction bases not matched to a gene: 8. Germline CDR1 and CDR2: SGDLS and YYNGEE. The CDR3 sequence: CASSPGGTSGSHEQYF. The DNA of the CDR3 is TGTGCCAGCAGCCCAGGGGGGACTAGCGGGAGCCACGAGCAGTACTTC.

This rearrangement joins TRBV28 to TRBJ2-2; 14 bases fit TRBD2. Per germline, CDR1 MDHEN and CDR2 SYDVKM. V trimming: 2 bases; J trimming: 6 bases; junction bases outside the gene matches: 2. The CDR3 has 16 residues. CDR3 nucleotides: TGTGCCAGCAGTTTACCGACTAGCGGGAGGGCCGGGGAGCTGTTTTTT. Residues: CASSLPTSGRAGELFF.

This chain joins TRBV6-6 and TRBJ1-3; perhaps TRBD1 as D (5 bases). Trimming took off 6 bases at V and 4 bases at J, with 16 bases between the two ends. The CDR3 spans 15 residues. CDR1 and CDR2 (germline): MNHNY, SVGAGI (reference sequence). This CDR3 reads CASRSLGGRGNTIYF. DNA for the CDR3: TGTGCCAGCAGATCCTTGGGGGGAAGAGGAAACACCATATATTTT.

The V and J genes are TRBV28 and TRBJ1-5, with a weak D call TRBD1 (5 bases). Trimming took 7 bases from V and 5 from J, leaving 15 bases between them. Germline V gene data show CDR1 as MDHEN and CDR2 as SYDVKM. The CDR3 contains 14 residues. The CDR3 DNA reads TGTGCCAGCACCTTGGACACTATCGATCAGCCCCAGCATTTT. It codes for CASTLDTIDQPQHF.

The chain recombines TRBV27 with TRBJ2-3; D might be TRBD2 (6 bases). The CDR3 has 14 amino acids. V lost 7 bases to trimming and J lost 3 bases, with 14 bases between them. Germline CDR1 reads MNHEY; CDR2 reads SMNVEV (reference sequence). CDR3: CASKGTSRTDTQYF. The CDR3 bases are TGTGCCAGCAAGGGAACTAGCAGGACAGATACGCAGTATTTT.

This chain connects TRBV2 to TRBJ2-7, with TRBD1 identical over 10 bases. The CDR3 is 14 residues long. The ends lost 3 bases at V and 8 bases at J; junction bases unmatched: 7. Germline assignment: CDR1 SNHLY and CDR2 FYNNEI. CDR3 sequence: CASSDRDRGAKQYF. CDR3 nucleotide sequence: TGTGCCAGCAGTGATAGGGACAGGGGTGCGAAGCAGTACTTC.

The J gene is TRBJ2-7, the V gene TRBV4-1, with 10 bases fitting TRBD2. V lost 6 bases, J lost 3 bases, and 14 bases stayed unmatched. The CDR3 sequence is 17 residues long. Germline V gene lookup returns CDR1 MGHRA and CDR2 YSYEKL. CDR3 coding DNA: TGCGCCAGCAGTTCGATAGCGGGAGGCTTCCTCAGCTACGAGCAGTACTTC. This translates into CASSSIAGGFLSYEQYF.

J is TRBJ2-1 and V is TRBV28, with D possibly being TRBD1 (6 bases). The CDR3 sequence is 14 residues long. Germline CDR1 and CDR2: MDHEN and SYDVKM. V gave up 7 bases and J gave up 2 bases, with 12 bases separating them. The CDR3 here is CASIRGGAYNEQFF. CDR3 DNA sequence: TGTGCCAGCATCCGAGGGGGAGCCTACAATGAGCAGTTCTTC. The whole variable domain, remainder taken from reference TRBV28 and TRBJ2-1, is DVKVTQSSRYLVKRTGEKVFLECVQDMDHENMFWYRQDPGLGLRLIYFSYDVKMKEKGDIPEGYSVSREKKERFSLILESASTNQTSMYLCASIRGGAYNEQFFGPGTRLTVL.

This clone was picked up a small number of times. This CDR3 reads CASSLTLATREQYF. In DNA form, the CDR3 reads TGTGCCAGCAGCCTCACACTGGCTACGCGGGAGCAGTACTTC. The V call is TRBV11-2, the J call TRBJ2-7; D is unclear. Germline CDR1 is SGHAT and CDR2 is FQNNGV. Trimming removed 5 bases at V and 7 bases at J, with 18 bases between. The CDR3 spans 14 residues. The full variable domain, rest sourced from reference TRBV11-2 and TRBJ2-7, is EAGVAQSPRYKIIEKRQSVAFWCNPISGHATLYWYQQILGQGPKLLIQFQNNGVVDDSQLPKDRFSAERLKGVDSTLKIQPAKLEDSAVYLCASSLTLATREQYFGPGTRLTVT.

With regard to this clone: A junction boundary mismatches the germline segment, possibly from a read error. Other DNA variants within this sample encode the same CDR3. This chain connects TRBV7-2 to TRBJ2-3, with 8 bases fitting TRBD1. This CDR3 region has 15 residues. Per germline, CDR1 SGHTA and CDR2 FQGNSA. The chain's CDR3 is CASSLDRGSTDTQYF. DNA for the CDR3: TGTGCCAGCAGTTTAGACAGGGGCAGCACAGATACGCAGTATTTT.

The V call is TRBV5-5, the J call TRBJ2-1; 8 bases match TRBD2. CDR1 is SGHKS and CDR2 is YYEKEE in the germline V gene (reference sequence). Germline trimming cut 4 bases from V and 4 bases from J; bases unmatched to any gene: 7. This CDR3 is built from 15 residues. For the CDR3, the DNA is TGTGCCAGCAGCCGTATGGGACTAGAGTACAATGAGCAGTTCTTC. This translates into CASSRMGLEYNEQFF. The whole variable domain, filled in from reference TRBV5-5 and TRBJ2-1, reads DAGVTQSPTHLIKTRGQQVTLRCSPISGHKSVSWYQQVLGQGPQFIFQYYEKEERGRGNFPDRFSARQFPNYSSELNVNALLLGDSALYLCASSRMGLEYNEQFFGPGTRLTVL.

The chain links TRBV7-2 to TRBJ2-1; 11 bases line up with TRBD2. CDR1 SGHTA and CDR2 FQGNSA come from the germline V gene. The CDR3 spans 18 residues. V trimming: 3 bases; J trimming: 7 bases; junction bases outside the gene matches: 14. CDR3 coding DNA: TGTGCCAGCAGCTTCCGGGCGACTGAGTCTAGCGGGAGGAATGAGCAGTTCTTC. This gives the protein CASSFRATESSGRNEQFF.

The rearrangement uses TRBV27 and TRBJ2-1, with D perhaps TRBD1 (6 bases). The CDR3 sequence is 14 residues long. Germline CDR1 and CDR2: MNHEY and SMNVEV (reference sequence). Between the trimmed V and J ends, which lost 3 bases and 7 bases, there was a span of 13 bases. CDR3 DNA sequence: TGTGCCAGCAGTTTGGGGGCCCCCGGGAATGAGCAGTTCTTC. This sequence encodes CASSLGAPGNEQFF.

The gene calls are TRBV11-2 and TRBJ2-1, with a possible D match to TRBD2 (6 bases). Trimming left V 0 bases short and J 7 bases short, with 10 bases between. CDR3 length equals 14 residues. Germline V gene sequence: CDR1 SGHAT, CDR2 FQNNGV. This chain's CDR3 is CASSLDRLGNEQFF. CDR3 DNA: TGTGCCAGCAGCTTAGACCGACTAGGTAATGAGCAGTTCTTC.

For the CDR3, the DNA is TGCGCCAGCAGCCACACGAGCTCCTACGAGCAGTACTTC. Translated, it gives CASSHTSSYEQYF. The gene calls are TRBV4-1 and TRBJ2-7; no clear D. The germline V and J ends were trimmed by 3 bases and 0 bases, with 6 bases remaining between them. The CDR3 has 13 residues. Germline CDR1 and CDR2: MGHRA and YSYEKL.